This TCR beta chain was captured by sequencing in a study of T cells expressing NK-cell markers. For the study at large: Sorted CD3+CD56-NKG2C+, CD3+CD56+NKG2C+ and CD3+CD56+NKG2C- T cells supplied the TCR beta repertoires.

TCRdb re-called the 5' RACE reads; every CDR3 protein appears as one record, without DNA. This sample's table has some 390,000 distinct CDR3 sequences. Study findings and constraints: Dominance of the CD3+CD56-NKG2C+ fraction by these clonotypes also held in several donors.

This CDR3 has 14 amino acids. Per germline, CDR1 MNHEY and CDR2 SMNVEV (reference sequence). In the case of this clonotype: As yet, its antigen is unknown.

The receptor was isolated from a woman in her fifties or sixties in good health. Sequencing was done on a sample of blood T cells: a sorted CD56 or NKG2C T cell subset, CD4+ or CD8+ T cells, or bulk PBMC T cells (not recorded which). The chain uses TRBV27 and TRBJ2-7. Here the CDR3 reads CASSLFDNSYEQYF.